These 13 T cell receptor beta chains were all obtained from the same sample, sequenced in a study of graft-versus-host responses after intestinal transplantation. Their recognized antigens are unknown. The method was immunoSEQ multiplex PCR; TCRdb's version includes in-frame clones alone and lacks a portion of them. This sample has over 100,000 clones; 87% occur once, and the top ten carry roughly 1%. The material was unstimulated CD4+ T cells sorted from spleen or lymph node cells, obtained before intestinal transplant. These TCRs come from a human donor who received an intestinal transplant.

The chain is built from TRBV7-2 and TRBJ2-3; D perhaps matches TRBD2 (5 bases). Germline assignment: CDR1 SGHTA and CDR2 FQGNSA. The CDR3 runs to 18 residues. Deletions cut 2 bases from V and 2 bases from J, with 20 bases between. CDR3 in amino acids: CASSLLLPRVTTTDTQYF. CDR3 bases: TGTGCCAGCAGCTTACTTTTACCGCGGGTAACCACCACAGATACGCAGTATTTT. The whole variable domain, filled in from reference TRBV7-2 and TRBJ2-3, reads GAGVSQSPSNKVTEKGKDVELRCDPISGHTALYWYRQSLGQGLEFLIYFQGNSAPDKSGLPSDRFSAERTGGSVSTLTIQRTQQEDSAVYLCASSLLLPRVTTTDTQYFGPGTRLTVL.

This chain joins TRBV2 and TRBJ2-3; 14 positions match TRBD2. The CDR3 has 16 residues. The V gene's germline CDR1 is SNHLY and CDR2 FYNNEI. The V segment lost 6 bases and the J segment 1 base; nucleotides outside the gene matches: 3. The CDR3 spells CASSLGLAGGTDTQYF. The CDR3 DNA reads as TGTGCCAGCAGCCTGGGACTAGCGGGGGGCACAGATACGCAGTATTTT.

The rearrangement joins TRBV7-3 to TRBJ2-5, with 8 bases identical to TRBD2. Germline V CDR1 and CDR2: SGHTA, FQGTGA. This CDR3 has 16 residues. V dropped 6 bases and J dropped 2; count of bases not matched to a gene: 11. CDR3 DNA sequence: TGTGCCAGCAGTCCAGGGCTTGGCGGGGGGCAAGAGACCCAGTACTTC. Protein product: CASSPGLGGGQETQYF.

The V gene is TRBV30, the J gene TRBJ1-6; unclear D gene. V shed 1 base and J shed 0 bases, with 7 bases lying between them. Germline V CDR1 and CDR2: GTSNPN, SVGIG (reference sequence). The CDR3 length is 15 residues. The CDR3 DNA sequence: TGTGCCTGGAGTGGTGTCAGCTCCTATAATTCACCCCTCCACTTT. Translating gives CAWSGVSSYNSPLHF.

Comment on this clone: Germline is not matched at one junction end, which may reflect a read error. This chain's CDR3 is CASSEWNSEAFF. The CDR3 bases are TGTGCCAGCAGTGAATGGAACAGTGAAGCTTTCTTT. This chain uses TRBV25-1 with TRBJ1-1; no clear D. Germline V CDR1 and CDR2: MGHDK, SYGVNS. This CDR3 comprises 12 residues.

This chain uses TRBV6-4 with TRBJ1-2, with 7 bases that match TRBD1. The CDR3 runs 14 residues. The junction had 2 bases not matched to a gene; V was cut back by 0 bases and J by 4 bases. Germline V gene data show CDR1 as MRHNA and CDR2 as SNTAGT. The CDR3, as DNA: TGTGCCAGCAGTGACTCAGGGGGCGCCTATGGCTACACCTTC. It codes for CASSDSGGAYGYTF.

The genes are TRBV4-2 and TRBJ2-7, with TRBD2 matching over 8 bases. Germline V gene lookup returns CDR1 LGHNA and CDR2 YNFKEQ. The CDR3 consists of 15 residues. Germline trimming cut 6 bases from V and 3 bases from J; bases unmatched to any gene: 10. The CDR3 is CASRERTSLSYEQYF. The CDR3 nucleotides read TGTGCCAGCAGGGAAAGGACTAGCCTAAGCTACGAGCAGTACTTC.

The sample holds a few counts of this clone. This same CDR3 is encoded by further DNA sequences in the sample. The gene calls are TRBV9 and TRBJ2-2; 8 nucleotides match TRBD2. Trimming at V came to 4 bases and at J to 1 base, leaving 6 bases not matched to a gene. Germline V gives CDR1 SGDLS, CDR2 YYNGEE. The CDR3 loop spans 16 amino acids. The CDR3 here is CASSFRGGLNTGELFF. Written as DNA, the CDR3 is TGTGCCAGCAGCTTTCGGGGGGGCCTGAACACCGGGGAGCTGTTTTTT.

The V call is TRBV25-1, the J call TRBJ1-1; maybe TRBD1 (6 bases). The ends were cut back, 1 base at V and 2 bases at J, with 11 bases in the middle. The CDR3 extends over 15 amino acids. Germline CDR1 is MGHDK and CDR2 is SYGVNS. The CDR3: CASSESGRGNTEAFF. The CDR3 DNA follows: TGTGCCAGCAGTGAATCGGGCAGGGGAAACACTGAAGCTTTCTTT.

The chain combines TRBV4-1 with TRBJ2-2, with 8 positions matching TRBD1. V was pared by 4 bases and J by 5 bases, with 12 bases of the junction left unmatched. Germline loops: CDR1 MGHRA, CDR2 YSYEKL. The CDR3 covers 17 residues. CDR3 DNA: TGCGCCAGCAGCCGGAGAAACCGACAGGGGAGGACCGGGGAGCTGTTTTTT. It translates to CASSRRNRQGRTGELFF.

This clone has just a few counts. This rearrangement joins TRBV5-1 to TRBJ1-6; 8 bases align to TRBD1. CDR1 is SGHRS, CDR2 YFSETQ, per germline. The V gene end was trimmed by 4 bases and the J gene end by 9 bases; junction bases not matched to a gene: 9. The CDR3 loop spans 15 amino acids. The CDR3 coding sequence is TGCGCCAGCAGCCGGGGACAGGTTGAGGGTTCACCCCTCCACTTT. This sequence encodes CASSRGQVEGSPLHF. The full variable domain, with the rest looked up from reference TRBV5-1 and TRBJ1-6, is KAGVTQTPRYLIKTRGQQVTLSCSPISGHRSVSWYQQTPGQGLQFLFEYFSETQRNKGNFPGRFSGRQFSNSRSEMNVSTLELGDSALYLCASSRGQVEGSPLHFGNGTRLTVT.

The CDR3 DNA is TGTGCCAGCAGCCAAGAGGAAGGACTGTGGTACAATGAGCAGTTCTTC. Amino acid sequence: CASSQEEGLWYNEQFF. This sequence joins TRBV14 and TRBJ2-1; a weak D match, TRBD2 (5 bases). The CDR3 is 16 amino acids. Germline-derived CDR1 and CDR2 are SGHDN and FVKESK. V dropped 0 bases and J dropped 4 bases, with 13 bases sitting between them.

V usage is TRBV19 and J usage is TRBJ1-6; D remains ambiguous. V gave up 5 bases and J gave up 0 bases, with 11 bases separating them. The germline V gene has CDR1 LNHDA and CDR2 SQIVND (reference sequence). This CDR3 is 16 amino acids long. CDR3 sequence: CASSPSWGSYNSPLHF. The CDR3 nucleotides read TGTGCCAGTAGTCCGAGCTGGGGCTCCTATAATTCACCCCTCCACTTT.